Below are 13 T cell receptor beta chains sequenced from a single sample in a study of T cells in localized non-small cell lung cancer. Clones were read by immunoSEQ multiplex PCR, and TCRdb kept only the in-frame ones, dropping some. The table has 70,000 or so clones, roughly 80% seen once. The sequenced sample was peripheral blood, obtained before any cancer treatment. These receptors all stem from a female donor over 55 with stage I lung adenocarcinoma.

The chain joins TRBV4-1 to TRBJ2-3; TRBD2 matches at 12 bases. The CDR3 runs 17 residues. With V trimmed by 0 bases and J by 10 bases, 11 bases remained unmatched. CDR1 and CDR2 from the germline V gene are MGHRA and YSYEKL. CDR3 DNA sequence: TGCGCCAGCAGCCAAGACCTGTCTAGCGGGGGGGCGAGGCCGCAGTATTTT. It codes for CASSQDLSSGGARPQYF.

The rearrangement joins TRBV11-1 to TRBJ2-1; D perhaps matches TRBD2 (6 bases). CDR1 and CDR2 from the germline V gene are SGHAT and FQDESV (reference sequence). The CDR3 spans 12 residues. Trimming left V 2 bases short and J 9 bases short, with 8 bases between. In DNA, the CDR3 is TGTGCCAGCAGCTTATTCGGGAGTGAGCAGTTCTTC. This gives the protein CASSLFGSEQFF. The whole variable domain, filled in from reference TRBV11-1 and TRBJ2-1, reads EAEVAQSPRYKITEKSQAVAFWCDPISGHATLYWYRQILGQGPELLVQFQDESVVDDSQLPKDRFSAERLKGVDSTLKIQPAELGDSAMYLCASSLFGSEQFFGPGTRLTVL.

The J gene is TRBJ2-5, the V gene TRBV6-5, with D perhaps being TRBD1 or TRBD2 (5 bases each). V shed 1 base and J shed 3 bases, with 12 bases lying between them. Germline V CDR1 and CDR2: MNHEY, SVGAGI. This CDR3 comprises 15 residues. CDR3 protein: CASSYFRDGEETQYF. The CDR3 DNA follows: TGTGCCAGCAGTTACTTCCGGGACGGAGAAGAGACCCAGTACTTC.

J is TRBJ2-1 and V is TRBV5-6; 7 nucleotides align to TRBD2. This CDR3 comprises 15 residues. Germline V gene sequence: CDR1 SGHDT, CDR2 YYEEEE. The V and J ends lost 1 base and 3 bases, in that order; junction bases with no gene match: 4. For the CDR3, the DNA is TGTGCCAGCAGCTTGTCGGCTAGCGGCTACAATGAGCAGTTCTTC. Translation: CASSLSASGYNEQFF.

The V call is TRBV27, the J call TRBJ2-7; weak D call: TRBD2 (5 bases). Trimming left V 5 bases short and J 5 bases short, with 13 bases between. There are 13 residues in the CDR3. Germline CDR1 reads MNHEY; CDR2 reads SMNVEV (reference sequence). The CDR3 coding sequence is TGTGCCAGCAGTCCCTCCTGGGGAGACGAGCAGTACTTC. Its translation is CASSPSWGDEQYF.

The chain combines TRBV6-6 with TRBJ2-7; D is perhaps TRBD2 (5 bases). Germline CDR1 is MNHNY and CDR2 is SVGAGI (reference sequence). This CDR3 has 13 residues. V shed 0 bases and J shed 3 bases, with 6 bases lying between them. The CDR3 reads CASSYSDFYEQYF. The CDR3 DNA is TGTGCCAGCAGTTACTCGGACTTCTACGAGCAGTACTTC.

This chain joins TRBV28 and TRBJ1-1, with 12 bases that match TRBD1. This CDR3 contains 16 residues. CDR1 and CDR2 from the germline V gene are MDHEN and SYDVKM. Unmatched junction bases numbered 8, after V lost 8 bases and J lost 1 base. The chain's CDR3 is CASGTGTGGWNTEAFF. Here the CDR3 DNA reads TGTGCCAGCGGAACCGGGACAGGGGGCTGGAACACTGAAGCTTTCTTT.

The chain couples TRBV14 to TRBJ2-1, with 7 bases identical to TRBD1. CDR1 is SGHDN, CDR2 FVKESK, per germline. Trimming at V came to 4 bases and at J to 0 bases, leaving 3 bases not matched to a gene. The CDR3 has 15 amino acids. Here the CDR3 reads CASSLGTDSYNEQFF. The CDR3 region has the DNA TGTGCCAGCAGCCTTGGGACAGACTCCTACAATGAGCAGTTCTTC.

This clone came up once. This chain uses TRBV29-1 with TRBJ2-7, with 9 bases identical to TRBD1. CDR3 size: 15 residues. V lost 2 bases and J lost 7; bases outside the gene matches: 12. CDR1 and CDR2 from the germline V gene are SQVTM and ANQGSEA. As DNA, the CDR3 is TGCAGCGTTGAAACGGGACAGGGAGGGATGTGGGAGCAGTACTTC. It is translated as CSVETGQGGMWEQYF.

The chain joins TRBV19 to TRBJ2-2; 13 bases align to TRBD2. CDR1 and CDR2 from the germline V gene are LNHDA and SQIVND (reference sequence). Trimming removed 3 bases from V and 1 base from J; junction bases left unmatched: 2. The CDR3 is 17 residues long. The CDR3: CASSMRLAGGNTGELFF. The CDR3 coding sequence is TGTGCCAGTAGTATGAGACTAGCGGGAGGGAACACCGGGGAGCTGTTTTTT.

Here the CDR3 DNA reads TGTGCCAGCAGCTTAGCGGCGGGGACGAGCACCGGGGAGCTGTTTTTT. It encodes CASSLAAGTSTGELFF. The chain couples TRBV7-2 to TRBJ2-2; tentatively, D is TRBD2 (6 bases). V lost 0 bases and J 4 bases, leaving 12 bases between the germline ends. Germline V gene sequence: CDR1 SGHTA, CDR2 FQGNSA. This CDR3 has 16 amino acids.

This clone has a single count. V is TRBV5-1 and J is TRBJ2-3, with D hard to call. This CDR3 contains 15 residues. V lost 0 bases, J lost 6 bases, and 14 bases lay in between. The germline V gene encodes CDR1 SGHRS and CDR2 YFSETQ. The CDR3 is CASSLGQTLGDTQYF. Written as DNA, the CDR3 is TGCGCCAGCAGCTTGGGTCAGACCCTCGGTGATACGCAGTATTTT.

Here the CDR3 reads CASSVTGLSEAFF. Here the CDR3 DNA reads TGTGCCAGTAGTGTTACAGGGTTGTCTGAAGCTTTCTTT. The chain has TRBV19 and TRBJ1-1; tentatively, D is TRBD1 (6 bases). Trimming stripped 5 bases from V and 6 bases from J, with 13 bases between. Germline-derived CDR1 and CDR2 are LNHDA and SQIVND (reference sequence). The CDR3 extends over 13 amino acids.